The 25 T cell receptor beta chains given below trace back to one sample, sequenced in a study of shared clonotypes between healthy human individuals (dated by TCRdb to 2020 to 2022). The library relied on the immunoSEQ multiplex PCR assay. This immuneACCESS table, as held by TCRdb, lists in-frame sequences with V and J called but not all clones. Of the missing ones, under half trace to an unresolved V gene in checked studies; the others have no known cause. This sample comprises around 750,000 clones, around two thirds of them detected only once. The ten largest clones take up 1.5% to 2% of the sample. Sequencing was done on a sample of memory CD4+ T cells sorted from blood. What the cell subset or site label conveys for this sample: CD45RA-negative fraction. The origin of the receptors is a woman aged 25 to 45 in good health.

This clone was found once. The same CDR3 also results from other DNA sequences found in this sample. The chain employs TRBV7-9 and TRBJ1-1; D uncertain. The CDR3 is made up of 13 amino acids. CDR1 and CDR2 from the germline V gene are SEHNR and FQNEAQ (reference sequence). Trimming left V 5 bases short and J 0 bases short, with 7 bases between. The CDR3 DNA follows: TGTGCCAGCAGCCTGGAGATGAACACTGAAGCTTTCTTT. As protein: CASSLEMNTEAFF.

V and J are TRBV2 and TRBJ2-7; 9 bases line up with TRBD2. This CDR3 contains 13 residues. CDR1 is SNHLY and CDR2 is FYNNEI in the germline V gene. V lost 6 bases and J lost 6; bases outside the gene matches: 6. The CDR3 DNA reads as TGTGCCAGCAGGCGGGAGGGGCTGGGCGAGCAGTACTTC. It codes for CASRREGLGEQYF.

The V call is TRBV7-2, the J call TRBJ2-2, with D tentatively TRBD1 or TRBD2 (5 bases each). The germline CDR1 and CDR2 sequences are SGHTA and FQGNSA. The V gene lost 5 bases and the J gene lost 0 bases, with 10 bases spanning the gap. This CDR3 has 15 residues. DNA for the CDR3: TGTGCCAGCAGCCCGGGACCAACGAACACCGGGGAGCTGTTTTTT. Translating it yields CASSPGPTNTGELFF.

DNA for the CDR3: TGTGCCAGCCGTGGTATTCGGGGAGAGACCCAGTACTTC. It encodes CASRGIRGETQYF. The chain joins TRBV11-2 to TRBJ2-5, with D possibly matching TRBD2 (5 bases). Germline V lookup: CDR1 SGHAT, CDR2 FQNNGV. Trimming took 8 bases from V and 4 from J, leaving 14 bases between them. The CDR3 has 13 residues. Filled out from reference TRBV11-2 and TRBJ2-5, the complete variable domain reads EAGVAQSPRYKIIEKRQSVAFWCNPISGHATLYWYQQILGQGPKLLIQFQNNGVVDDSQLPKDRFSAERLKGVDSTLKIQPAKLEDSAVYLCASRGIRGETQYFGPGTRLLVL.

The chain employs TRBV5-1 and TRBJ2-3, with 9 nucleotides matching TRBD1. Germline CDR1 and CDR2: SGHRS and YFSETQ. V shed 0 bases and J 8 bases; nucleotides not matched to a gene: 7. This CDR3 region has 15 residues. For the CDR3, the DNA is TGCGCCAGCAGCTTGGGGGACAGGGATAAGGGTACGCAGTATTTT. This translates into CASSLGDRDKGTQYF.

Comments on this clone: Different DNA sequences within this sample yield the same CDR3. This chain links TRBV10-3 with TRBJ2-5; D perhaps matches TRBD1 (5 bases). Per germline, CDR1 ENHRY and CDR2 SYGVKD. V was trimmed by 8 bases and J by 2 bases, leaving 9 bases between them. The CDR3 totals 12 residues. The CDR3 DNA sequence: TGTGCCATCTCCAGACAGCAAGAGACCCAGTACTTC. It encodes CAISRQQETQYF.

J is TRBJ2-1 and V is TRBV5-1; TRBD2 matches at 10 bases. Germline CDR1 is SGHRS and CDR2 is YFSETQ. V lost 4 bases to trimming and J lost 4 bases; unmatched junction nucleotides: 5. The CDR3 contains 15 residues. The CDR3 sequence is CASSQTSGLYNEQFF. CDR3 sequence (DNA): TGCGCCAGCAGCCAGACTAGCGGGCTTTACAATGAGCAGTTCTTC.

This clone was seen a handful of times. Other DNA sequences within the sample encode an identical CDR3. The V gene is TRBV6-5, the J gene TRBJ2-1; D remains ambiguous. Trimming removed 0 bases at V and 3 bases at J, with 6 bases between. Germline CDR1 MNHEY, CDR2 SVGAGI. The CDR3 consists of 14 residues. The CDR3 DNA sequence: TGTGCCAGCAGTTACTCAGCAATCTACAATGAGCAGTTCTTC. It is translated as CASSYSAIYNEQFF.

The chain links TRBV5-1 to TRBJ1-2; D might be TRBD1 (6 bases). The CDR3 is 15 residues long. Trimming cost V 5 bases and J 0 bases, with 14 bases left between them. Germline CDR1 and CDR2: SGHRS and YFSETQ. In DNA form, the CDR3 reads TGCGCCAGCAGATTGAGGGGGTTTGCTAACTATGGCTACACCTTC. This translates into CASRLRGFANYGYTF. The variable domain in full, completed from reference TRBV5-1 and TRBJ1-2, reads KAGVTQTPRYLIKTRGQQVTLSCSPISGHRSVSWYQQTPGQGLQFLFEYFSETQRNKGNFPGRFSGRQFSNSRSEMNVSTLELGDSALYLCASRLRGFANYGYTFGSGTRLTVV.

V and J are TRBV28 and TRBJ1-2; D uncertain. Trimming left V 2 bases short and J 4 bases short, with 8 bases between. This CDR3 spans 13 amino acids. The germline CDR1 and CDR2 sequences are MDHEN and SYDVKM. For the CDR3, the DNA is TGTGCCAGCAGTTTACGAGAAATCTATGGCTACACCTTC. It encodes CASSLREIYGYTF.

The CDR3 region is CASSSLAGGKETQYF. CDR3 sequence (DNA): TGTGCCAGCAGTTCGCTAGCGGGAGGCAAAGAGACCCAGTACTTC. This rearrangement joins TRBV28 to TRBJ2-5; the match to TRBD2 covers 11 bases. Germline CDR1 reads MDHEN; CDR2 reads SYDVKM. The V gene end was trimmed by 4 bases and the J gene end by 3 bases; junction bases not matched to a gene: 4. The CDR3 totals 15 residues.

This chain joins TRBV6-1 and TRBJ2-3; 12 nucleotides align to TRBD2. V lost 2 bases to trimming and J lost 0 bases; unmatched junction nucleotides: 6. CDR3 length: 18 residues. Germline V gives CDR1 MNHNS, CDR2 SASEGT. The CDR3 bases are TGTGCCAGCAGTGAAACTAGCGGGAGGCGCACAAGCACAGATACGCAGTATTTT. Protein sequence: CASSETSGRRTSTDTQYF.

The chain recombines TRBV6-4 with TRBJ1-4, with D unresolved. The CDR3 totals 17 residues. Deletions cut 5 bases from V and 10 bases from J, with 26 bases between. Germline assignment: CDR1 MRHNA and CDR2 SNTAGT. The CDR3: CASSPTRWNWVDRKLFF. DNA of the CDR3: TGTGCCAGCAGTCCAACGCGTTGGAACTGGGTCGATCGAAAACTGTTTTTT.

The J gene is TRBJ2-1, the V gene TRBV6-5; 7 positions agree with TRBD1. CDR1 is MNHEY, CDR2 SVGAGI, per germline. This CDR3 comprises 14 residues. Unmatched junction bases numbered 8, after V lost 7 bases and J lost 5 bases. This CDR3 is CASTLQGIHNEQFF. The CDR3 DNA reads as TGTGCCAGCACCCTACAGGGGATCCACAATGAGCAGTTCTTC.

This rearrangement joins TRBV11-2 to TRBJ2-7; 8 nucleotides match TRBD1. The CDR3 covers 15 residues. With 0 bases clipped from V and 0 bases from J, the junction kept 1 base outside the gene matches. Germline assignment: CDR1 SGHAT and CDR2 FQNNGV. Here the CDR3 reads CASSLEQGGSYEQYF. DNA for the CDR3: TGTGCCAGCAGCTTAGAACAGGGGGGCTCCTACGAGCAGTACTTC.

V and J are TRBV7-4 and TRBJ1-5; 12 nucleotides agree with TRBD1. The germline gives CDR1 SGHVT, CDR2 SQSDAQ. CDR3 size: 15 residues. The J segment lost 7 bases and the V segment lost 1 base, leaving 2 bases of the junction unmatched. DNA for the CDR3: TGTGCCAGCAGCTTAGGAGGGACAGGGGGCCAGCCCCAGCATTTT. Translating it yields CASSLGGTGGQPQHF.

The chain has TRBV5-1 and TRBJ2-1; TRBD2 aligns across 7 bases. Germline lookup yields CDR1 SGHRS and CDR2 YFSETQ. The CDR3 extends over 16 amino acids. With 4 bases clipped from V and 2 bases from J, the junction kept 9 bases outside the gene matches. Here the CDR3 reads CASSGRDSGTYNEQFF. For the CDR3, the DNA is TGCGCCAGCAGCGGGCGTGACAGCGGGACCTACAATGAGCAGTTCTTC.

This clone has only one observation. V is TRBV6-5 and J is TRBJ2-5; 9 positions agree with TRBD2. CDR3 length equals 16 residues. Germline V gene sequence: CDR1 MNHEY, CDR2 SVGAGI. The V segment lost 0 bases and the J segment 1 base; nucleotides outside the gene matches: 3. The CDR3 sequence is CASSYSLAGFQETQYF. CDR3 DNA sequence: TGTGCCAGCAGTTACTCTCTAGCGGGGTTCCAAGAGACCCAGTACTTC.

The chain uses TRBV28 and TRBJ1-4; D is uncertain. Germline CDR1 reads MDHEN; CDR2 reads SYDVKM. This CDR3 has 15 residues. V was clipped by 8 bases and J by 0 bases, with 13 bases between them. The DNA for the CDR3 is TGTGCCAGCGTTGGTACTGGGTCAACTAATGAAAAACTGTTTTTT. Its protein is CASVGTGSTNEKLFF. Together with reference TRBV28 and TRBJ1-4, the CDR3 gives the full variable domain: DVKVTQSSRYLVKRTGEKVFLECVQDMDHENMFWYRQDPGLGLRLIYFSYDVKMKEKGDIPEGYSVSREKKERFSLILESASTNQTSMYLCASVGTGSTNEKLFFGSGTQLSVL.

CDR3 in DNA: TGCGCCAGCAGCCCCGGGACATACACTGAAGCTTTCTTT. Amino acids: CASSPGTYTEAFF. The V call is TRBV10-1, the J call TRBJ1-1; D is perhaps TRBD1 (6 bases). V was trimmed by 6 bases and J by 3 bases, leaving 11 bases between them. The CDR3 spans 13 residues. The germline CDR1 and CDR2 sequences are WNHNN and SYGVQD (reference sequence).

The V and J genes are TRBV27 and TRBJ1-4, with D maybe TRBD1 (5 bases). V was pared by 6 bases and J by 13 bases, with 21 bases between. Germline V lookup: CDR1 MNHEY, CDR2 SMNVEV (reference sequence). The CDR3 is 14 residues long. The CDR3 protein is CASSLRDGGQILFF. Written as DNA, the CDR3 is TGTGCCAGCAGCCTCCGGGACGGTGGGCAGATACTGTTTTTT.

The V call is TRBV7-6, the J call TRBJ1-1; D unclear. The germline gives CDR1 SGHVS, CDR2 FNYEAQ. This CDR3 region has 13 residues. Trimming shortened V by 1 base and J by 4 bases, and 7 bases separated the two germline ends. The CDR3: CASSLGPITEAFF. The CDR3 DNA follows: TGTGCCAGCAGCTTAGGCCCGATCACTGAAGCTTTCTTT.

This clone was seen more than once but under ten times. The sample has other DNA sequences that encode this CDR3 too. The J gene is TRBJ2-5, the V gene TRBV4-1, with D hard to call. Germline values: CDR1 MGHRA, CDR2 YSYEKL. The CDR3 contains 14 residues. Trimming took 1 base from V and 2 from J, leaving 8 bases between them. The CDR3 reads CASSQAGLQETQYF. The CDR3 DNA follows: TGCGCCAGCAGCCAAGCCGGCCTTCAAGAGACCCAGTACTTC.

This clone was detected once. This chain connects TRBV28 to TRBJ2-3, with D possibly TRBD1 on 6 matching bases. The germline V gene has CDR1 MDHEN and CDR2 SYDVKM. V lost 7 bases and J 8 bases, leaving 13 bases between the germline ends. The CDR3 is made up of 12 amino acids. CDR3 protein: CASKRGGRTQYF. The DNA for the CDR3 is TGTGCCAGCAAAAGAGGGGGTCGTACGCAGTATTTT.

V and J are TRBV5-1 and TRBJ2-3, with TRBD2 as a possible D gene (6 bases). This CDR3 region has 13 residues. V lost 0 bases and J 4 bases, leaving 6 bases between the germline ends. Per germline, CDR1 SGHRS and CDR2 YFSETQ. The CDR3 DNA sequence: TGCGCCAGCAGCTTGGGGGAGGCAGATACGCAGTATTTT. It is translated as CASSLGEADTQYF.